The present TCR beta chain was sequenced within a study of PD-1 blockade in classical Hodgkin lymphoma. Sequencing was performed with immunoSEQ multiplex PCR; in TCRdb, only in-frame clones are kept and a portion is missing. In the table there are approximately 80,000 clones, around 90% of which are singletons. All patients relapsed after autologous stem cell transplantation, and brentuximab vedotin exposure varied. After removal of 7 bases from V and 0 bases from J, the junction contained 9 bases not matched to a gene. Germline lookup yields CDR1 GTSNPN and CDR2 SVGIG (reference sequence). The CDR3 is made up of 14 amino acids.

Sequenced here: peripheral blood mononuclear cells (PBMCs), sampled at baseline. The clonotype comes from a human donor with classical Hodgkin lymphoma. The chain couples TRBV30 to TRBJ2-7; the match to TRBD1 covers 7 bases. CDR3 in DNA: TGTGCCTTCTCTCGAGGGGGCACCTCCTACGAGCAGTACTTC. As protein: CAFSRGGTSYEQYF.